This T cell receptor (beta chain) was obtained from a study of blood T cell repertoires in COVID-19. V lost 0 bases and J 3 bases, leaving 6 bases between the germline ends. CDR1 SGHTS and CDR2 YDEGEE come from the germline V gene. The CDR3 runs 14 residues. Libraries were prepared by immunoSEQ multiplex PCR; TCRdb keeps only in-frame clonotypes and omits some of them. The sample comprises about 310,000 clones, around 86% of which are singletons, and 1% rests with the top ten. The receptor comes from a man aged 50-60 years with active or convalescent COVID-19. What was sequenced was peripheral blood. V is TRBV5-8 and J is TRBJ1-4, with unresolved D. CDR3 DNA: TGTGCCAGCAGCTTGGGGCAGTCTAATGAAAAACTGTTTTTT. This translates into CASSLGQSNEKLFF.